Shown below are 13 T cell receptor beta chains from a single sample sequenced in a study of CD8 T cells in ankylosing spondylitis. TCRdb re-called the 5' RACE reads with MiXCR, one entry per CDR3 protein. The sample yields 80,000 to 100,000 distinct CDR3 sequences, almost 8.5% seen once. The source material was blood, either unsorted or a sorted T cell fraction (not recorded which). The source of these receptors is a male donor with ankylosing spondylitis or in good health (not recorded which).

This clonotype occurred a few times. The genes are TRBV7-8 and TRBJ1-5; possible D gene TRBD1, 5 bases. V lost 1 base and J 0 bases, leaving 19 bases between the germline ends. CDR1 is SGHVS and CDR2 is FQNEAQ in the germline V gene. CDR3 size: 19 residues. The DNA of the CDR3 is TGTGCCAGCAGCTTAGAGGGGATGCGTCGTAGGTATAGCAATCAGCCCCAGCATTTT. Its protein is CASSLEGMRRRYSNQPQHF.

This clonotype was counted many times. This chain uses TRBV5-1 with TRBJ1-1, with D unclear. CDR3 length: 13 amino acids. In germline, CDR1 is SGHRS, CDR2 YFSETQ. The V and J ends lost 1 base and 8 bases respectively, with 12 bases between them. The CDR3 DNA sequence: TGCGCCAGCAGCTTGTACGCCCGTGAGGAAGCTTTCTTT. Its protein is CASSLYAREEAFF.

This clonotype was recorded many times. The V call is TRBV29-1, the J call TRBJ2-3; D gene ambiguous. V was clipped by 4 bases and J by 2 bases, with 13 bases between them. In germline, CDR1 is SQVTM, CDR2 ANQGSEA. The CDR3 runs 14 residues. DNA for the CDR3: TGCAGCGTTGCCGGGCCGACGGCCACAGATACGCAGTATTTT. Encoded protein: CSVAGPTATDTQYF.

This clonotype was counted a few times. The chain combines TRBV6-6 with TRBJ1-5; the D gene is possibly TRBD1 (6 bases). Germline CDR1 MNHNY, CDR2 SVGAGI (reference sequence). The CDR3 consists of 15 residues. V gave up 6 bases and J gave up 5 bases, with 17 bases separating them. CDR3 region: CASSPVTGPDQPQHF. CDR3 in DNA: TGTGCCAGCAGCCCGGTCACAGGGCCCGATCAGCCCCAGCATTTT.

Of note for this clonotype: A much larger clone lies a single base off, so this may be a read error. DNA of the CDR3: TGTGCCAGCACCTCAAGAGCCAAAAGCATTCAGTACTTC. Its translation is CASTSRAKSIQYF. The chain has TRBV12-3 or TRBV12-4 and TRBJ2-4; D remains unclear. The CDR3 has 13 amino acids.

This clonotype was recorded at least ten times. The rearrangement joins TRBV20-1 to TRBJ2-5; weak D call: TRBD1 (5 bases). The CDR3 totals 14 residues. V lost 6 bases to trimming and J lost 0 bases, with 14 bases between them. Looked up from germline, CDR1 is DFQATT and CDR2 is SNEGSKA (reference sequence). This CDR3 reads CSAGHRVYQETQYF. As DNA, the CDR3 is TGCAGTGCCGGACATAGGGTGTACCAAGAGACCCAGTACTTC.

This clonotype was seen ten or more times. The CDR3 DNA follows: TGTGCCAGCAGCTTTGGACAACTAAAAGGAACAGATACGCAGTATTTT. Residues: CASSFGQLKGTDTQYF. The gene calls are TRBV7-9 and TRBJ2-3; possible D gene TRBD1, 5 bases. Looked up from germline, CDR1 is SEHNR and CDR2 is FQNEAQ (reference sequence). This CDR3 comprises 16 residues. V was pared by 3 bases and J by 3 bases, with 16 bases between. Looking up the rest from reference TRBV7-9 and TRBJ2-3 gives the full variable domain: DTGVSQNPRHKITKRGQNVTFRCDPISEHNRLYWYRQTLGQGPEFLTYFQNEAQLEKSRLLSDRFSAERPKGSFSTLEIQRTEQGDSAMYLCASSFGQLKGTDTQYFGPGTRLTVL.

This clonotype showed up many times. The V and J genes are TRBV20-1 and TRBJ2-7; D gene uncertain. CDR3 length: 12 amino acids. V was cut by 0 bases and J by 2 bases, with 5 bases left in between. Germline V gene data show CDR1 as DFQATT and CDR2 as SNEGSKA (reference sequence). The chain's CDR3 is CSARDHTYEQYF. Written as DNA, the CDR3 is TGCAGTGCTAGAGATCATACCTACGAGCAGTACTTC.

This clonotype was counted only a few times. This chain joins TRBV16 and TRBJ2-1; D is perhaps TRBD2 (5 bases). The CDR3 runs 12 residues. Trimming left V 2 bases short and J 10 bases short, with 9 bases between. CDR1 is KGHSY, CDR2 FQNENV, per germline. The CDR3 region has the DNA TGTGCCAGCAGCCAAGGGCCTAGCGAGCAGTTCTTC. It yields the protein CASSQGPSEQFF.

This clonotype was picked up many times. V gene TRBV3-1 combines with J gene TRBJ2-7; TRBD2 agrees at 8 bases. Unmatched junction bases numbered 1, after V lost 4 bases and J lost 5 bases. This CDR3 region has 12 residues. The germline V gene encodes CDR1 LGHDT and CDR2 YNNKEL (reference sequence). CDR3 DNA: TGTGCCAGCAGCCTCGGGGGGGACGAGCAGTACTTC. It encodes CASSLGGDEQYF.

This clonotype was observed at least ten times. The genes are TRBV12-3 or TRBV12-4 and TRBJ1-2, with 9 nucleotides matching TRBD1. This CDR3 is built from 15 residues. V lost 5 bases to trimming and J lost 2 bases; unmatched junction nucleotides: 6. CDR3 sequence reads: CASSPRDRVNYGYTF. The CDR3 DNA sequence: TGTGCCAGCAGTCCACGGGACAGGGTCAACTATGGCTACACCTTC.

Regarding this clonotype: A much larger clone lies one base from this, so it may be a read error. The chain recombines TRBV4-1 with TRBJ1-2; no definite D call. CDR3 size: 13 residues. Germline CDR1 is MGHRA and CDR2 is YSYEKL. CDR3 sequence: CASSQDLDYDYTF. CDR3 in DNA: TGCGCCAGCAGCCAAGATCTGGACTATGACTACACCTTC.

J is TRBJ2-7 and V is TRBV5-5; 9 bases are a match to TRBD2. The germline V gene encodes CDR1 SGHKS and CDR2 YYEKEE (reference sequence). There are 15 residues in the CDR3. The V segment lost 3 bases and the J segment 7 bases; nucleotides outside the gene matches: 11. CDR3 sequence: CASSSLAGRSGEQYF. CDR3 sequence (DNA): TGTGCCAGCAGCTCTCTAGCGGGACGATCGGGGGAGCAGTACTTC. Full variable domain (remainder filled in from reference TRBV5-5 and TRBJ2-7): DAGVTQSPTHLIKTRGQQVTLRCSPISGHKSVSWYQQVLGQGPQFIFQYYEKEERGRGNFPDRFSARQFPNYSSELNVNALLLGDSALYLCASSSLAGRSGEQYFGPGTRLTVT.